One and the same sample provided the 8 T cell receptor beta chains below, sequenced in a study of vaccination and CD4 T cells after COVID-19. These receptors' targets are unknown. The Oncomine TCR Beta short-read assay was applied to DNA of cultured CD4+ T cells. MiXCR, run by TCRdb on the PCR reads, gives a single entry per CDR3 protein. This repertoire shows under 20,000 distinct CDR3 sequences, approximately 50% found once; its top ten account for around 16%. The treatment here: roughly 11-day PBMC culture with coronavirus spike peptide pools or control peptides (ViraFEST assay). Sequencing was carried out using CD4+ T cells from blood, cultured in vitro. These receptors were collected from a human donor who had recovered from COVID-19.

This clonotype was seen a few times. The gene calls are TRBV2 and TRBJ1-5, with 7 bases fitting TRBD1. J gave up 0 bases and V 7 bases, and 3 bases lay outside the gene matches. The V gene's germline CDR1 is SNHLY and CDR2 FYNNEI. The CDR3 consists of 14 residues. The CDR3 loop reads CASKGGYSNQPQHF. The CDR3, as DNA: TGTGCCAGCAAAGGGGGCTATAGCAATCAGCCCCAGCATTTT.

In nucleotides, the CDR3 is TGTGCCATCAGTGAGTCGTGGATCGGGGTCCACGAGCAGTACTTC. Amino acid sequence: CAISESWIGVHEQYF. The chain uses TRBV10-3 and TRBJ2-7; the D gene is possibly TRBD2 (5 bases). This CDR3 comprises 15 residues. Germline-derived CDR1 and CDR2 are ENHRY and SYGVKD. The germline V and J ends were trimmed by 0 bases and 5 bases, with 14 bases remaining between them.

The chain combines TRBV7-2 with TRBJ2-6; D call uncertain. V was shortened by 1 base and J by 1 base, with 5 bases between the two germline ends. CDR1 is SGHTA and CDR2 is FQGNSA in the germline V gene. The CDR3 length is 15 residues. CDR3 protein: CASSLVASGANVLTF. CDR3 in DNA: TGTGCCAGCAGCTTAGTGGCGTCTGGGGCCAACGTCCTGACTTTC.

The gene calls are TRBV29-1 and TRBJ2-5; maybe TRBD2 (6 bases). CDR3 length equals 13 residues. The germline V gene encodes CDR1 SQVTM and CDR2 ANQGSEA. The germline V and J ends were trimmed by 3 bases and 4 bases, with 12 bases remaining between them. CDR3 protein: CSVEATGAETQYF. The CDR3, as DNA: TGCAGCGTTGAGGCAACGGGAGCAGAGACCCAGTACTTC.

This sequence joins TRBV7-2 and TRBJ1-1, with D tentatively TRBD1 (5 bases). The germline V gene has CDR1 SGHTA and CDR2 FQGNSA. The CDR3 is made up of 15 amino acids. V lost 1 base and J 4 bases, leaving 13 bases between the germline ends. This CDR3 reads CASSLVGQGSTEAFF. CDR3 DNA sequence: TGTGCCAGCAGCTTAGTCGGGCAGGGTAGCACTGAAGCTTTCTTT.

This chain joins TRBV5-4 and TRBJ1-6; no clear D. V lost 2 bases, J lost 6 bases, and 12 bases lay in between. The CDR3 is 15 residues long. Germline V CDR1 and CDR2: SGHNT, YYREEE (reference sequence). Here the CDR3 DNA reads TGTGCCAGCAGCTTAGCGATGGGTTTTAATTCACCCCTCCACTTT. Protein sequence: CASSLAMGFNSPLHF. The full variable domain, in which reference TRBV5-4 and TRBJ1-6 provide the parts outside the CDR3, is ETGVTQSPTHLIKTRGQQVTLRCSSQSGHNTVSWYQQALGQGPQFIFQYYREEENGRGNFPPRFSGLQFPNYSSELNVNALELDDSALYLCASSLAMGFNSPLHFGNGTRLTVT.

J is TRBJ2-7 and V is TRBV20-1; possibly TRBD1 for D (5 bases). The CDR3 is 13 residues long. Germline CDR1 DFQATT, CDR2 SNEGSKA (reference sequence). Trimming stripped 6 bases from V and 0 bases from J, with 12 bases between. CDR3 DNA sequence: TGCAGTGCGCAGGACATTGGCTCCTACGAGCAGTACTTC. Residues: CSAQDIGSYEQYF.

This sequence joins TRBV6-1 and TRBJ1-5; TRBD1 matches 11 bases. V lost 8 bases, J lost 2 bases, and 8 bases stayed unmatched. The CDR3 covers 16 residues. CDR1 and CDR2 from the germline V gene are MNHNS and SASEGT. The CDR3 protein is CASHQDRGRGNQPQHF. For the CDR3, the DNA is TGTGCCAGCCACCAGGACAGGGGGCGCGGCAATCAGCCCCAGCATTTT.